This record concerns one T cell receptor (beta chain) sequence. This clonotype was counted between two and nine times. What this receptor recognizes is not known. The record has no base qualities; no much larger clone is one base away. The treatment or condition label, read with the paper, signifies: live attenuated yellow fever vaccine strain. At each blood-draw timepoint, two biological replicates of bulk PBMCs were obtained. A standard Ficoll-Paque protocol was used to isolate PBMCs from peripheral blood. RNA was extracted with TriZol from bulk PBMCs, CD4 and CD8 fractions, and dextramer-positive and dextramer-negative fractions. Synthesis of TCR cDNA relied on 5'RACE template switching, a step that introduced a universal primer site along with unique molecular identifiers. Priming of cDNA synthesis was performed from both the TCR alpha and TCR beta constant segments. Library amplification involved two PCR steps, and the second step added sample barcodes and sequencing adapters. Sequencing of libraries was done on Illumina HiSeq 2500 (2x100 bp) or NovaSeq (2x150 bp). Under the source paper's analysis protocol: Demultiplexing of reads and collapsing into UMI consensus sequences were performed with MIGEC, and V(D)J alignment was carried out with MiXCR. Vaccine-responding clonotypes were identified with edgeR using replicate PBMC samples, with FDR below 0.01 and a log2 fold change above 5 up to day 15 being required. Each bulk clonotype was labeled CD4 or CD8 based on which sequenced repertoire, CD4 or CD8, contained the clonotype at higher abundance. TCRdb handled the public reads itself, with Q25 trimming in fastp and clone calling in MiXCR, and kept productive beta chains. Entries are consolidated by CDR3 protein sequence, retaining the most common genes and DNA. The authors' filters were not applied to this entry. The sample table shows a few hundred thousand distinct CDR3 sequences, and approximately 8% are seen once. The top ten hold approximately 18% of the sample.

The data stem from a study of T cells after yellow fever vaccination (dated by TCRdb to the late 2010s). For context, the study as a whole: The SMART-Seq v4 Ultra Low Input RNA kit was used to prepare libraries from fractions with low cell numbers. Bulk TCR alpha and beta repertoires were sequenced longitudinally to track T-cell clones before and after primary and booster YFV17D yellow fever vaccination. Two healthy male donors made up the cohort, one aged 18 to 30 years and the other aged 30 to 40 years. Blood was collected at multiple timepoints before and after primary and secondary immunization, and bulk PBMC replicates and cell subsets were isolated.

General findings and caveats noted by the study authors: Because the study included only a couple of donors, the extent to which the findings can be generalized is limited. Because abundant contaminating clonotypes from the bulk population could be contained in FACS-sorted repertoires, computational filtering was required. A small share of clonotypes occurred in both CD4 and CD8 compartments, likely arising from convergent recombination. Most clones expanded after primary vaccination were re-detected after the booster (96% of CD4 and around 86% of CD8), suggesting broad memory maintenance. The secondary T-cell response was found to be weaker but faster than the primary response, with a peak reached on day 5 rather than on day 15.

Here the sequenced sample was PBMCs, taken 35 to 50 days after the first yellow fever vaccination. The receptor was derived from a man aged 18 to 30 who received the YFV17D yellow fever vaccine.

The DNA sequence is as follows: TGTGCCAGCAGCGGAACCGGGACACTGAACACCGGGGAGCTGTTTTTT. Its translation is CASSGTGTLNTGELFF. Recombination connected TRBV5-6 to TRBJ2-2, with TRBD1 tentatively as D gene (6 bases match). Taken from the germline V gene, the CDR1 and CDR2 loops are SGHDT and YYEEEE. Including cysteine and phenylalanine, the CDR3 has 16 amino acids. Of all the DNA, just the CDR3 is kept, 48 bases in frame from base 1. The germline ends are 14 bases apart after V is trimmed by 4 bases and J by 1 base.